One sample yielded the 17 T cell receptor beta chains listed below, sequenced in a study of cytomegalovirus exposure and HLA in healthy donors (dated by TCRdb to 2017 to 2019). Library prep was done by the immunoSEQ multiplex PCR assay. A mixture of 60 forward primers for TCR Vbeta segments and 13 reverse primers for TCR Jbeta segments was used in the multiplex PCR. Entries here come from immuneACCESS through TCRdb and include only in-frame sequences with V and J called. Some clones fail to appear in such tables; in the studies checked, an unresolved V gene covers under half of the shortfall, and the cause of the remainder is unknown. The sample table contains 110,000 to 150,000 clones; only one count was recorded for about three quarters of them. Approximately 1.6% of the sample is in the top ten clones. The specimen sequenced was PBMCs. These receptors were obtained from a woman aged 25-40 years in good health and CMV-seronegative.

The chain is built from TRBV10-2 and TRBJ2-3, with 14 bases that match TRBD2. The CDR3 is 16 residues long. V was clipped by 7 bases and J by 6 bases; unmatched bases: 9. The germline V gene encodes CDR1 WSHSY and CDR2 SAAADI. CDR3 DNA sequence: TGCGCCAGCACCCCGACGGGACTAGCGGGAGTTGATACGCAGTATTTT. This codes for CASTPTGLAGVDTQYF.

This clone appeared once. The CDR3 region is CASSSPQETQYF. Written as DNA, the CDR3 is TGTGCCAGCAGTTCTCCCCAAGAGACCCAGTACTTC. The chain couples TRBV28 to TRBJ2-5; D is unresolved. The germline CDR1 and CDR2 sequences are MDHEN and SYDVKM. With 4 bases removed from V and 1 base from J, the gap between germline ends came to 4 bases. CDR3 length equals 12 residues.

The chain combines TRBV10-1 with TRBJ2-5, with TRBD2 matching over 9 bases. V lost 11 bases to trimming and J lost 4 bases; unmatched junction nucleotides: 14. Germline V gives CDR1 WNHNN, CDR2 SYGVQD (reference sequence). CDR3 size: 15 residues. DNA of the CDR3: TGCGCCGGACCCAGCGGGAGGCCAGGAGGAGAGACCCAGTACTTC. This encodes CAGPSGRPGGETQYF.

This chain links TRBV2 with TRBJ1-3, with TRBD1 identical over 8 bases. The CDR3 runs 14 residues. Germline trimming cut 8 bases from V and 2 bases from J; bases unmatched to any gene: 5. Germline CDR1 SNHLY, CDR2 FYNNEI. CDR3 region: CASDVQGAGNTIYF. CDR3 bases: TGTGCCAGCGATGTACAGGGGGCTGGAAACACCATATATTTT.

This chain links TRBV10-3 with TRBJ2-5; a weak D match, TRBD2 (6 bases). The CDR3 has 15 residues. Trimming pared 0 bases from V and 5 bases from J, leaving 13 bases between. CDR1 is ENHRY and CDR2 is SYGVKD in the germline V gene. CDR3 region: CAISESRQGGETQYF. As DNA, the CDR3 is TGTGCCATCAGTGAGTCGAGGCAGGGAGGCGAGACCCAGTACTTC.

V gene TRBV5-7 combines with J gene TRBJ2-5; D perhaps matches TRBD2 (6 bases). TRBV5-7 is annotated as an ORF whose role is uncertain. The CDR3 has 17 residues. V lost 4 bases to trimming and J lost 2 bases, with 21 bases between them. CDR3 bases: TGTGCCAGCAGCCCAGGCGGGGCAATATACTTACAAGAGACCCAGTACTTC. This encodes CASSPGGAIYLQETQYF.

V is TRBV5-1 and J is TRBJ2-1, with TRBD2 matching 13 bases. The CDR3 runs 18 residues. Per the germline V gene, CDR1 is SGHRS and CDR2 is YFSETQ. Trimming removed 1 base from V and 0 bases from J; junction bases left unmatched: 4. In DNA, the CDR3 is TGCGCCAGCAGCTTGAAACTAGCGGGAGGGCGCTCCTACAATGAGCAGTTCTTC. Translated, it gives CASSLKLAGGRSYNEQFF.

The chain uses TRBV6-5 and TRBJ1-2; D is ambiguous. CDR1 MNHEY and CDR2 SVGAGI come from the germline V gene. V was cut by 7 bases and J by 7 bases, with 10 bases left in between. The CDR3 spans 11 residues. The CDR3 DNA reads as TGTGCCAGCACCAAGGGAGGTGGCTACACCTTC. Translation gives CASTKGGGYTF.

This clone was observed a few times. The V and J genes are TRBV4-1 and TRBJ1-5, with 7 bases matching TRBD1. Trimming removed 0 bases from V and 4 bases from J; junction bases left unmatched: 12. Germline lookup yields CDR1 MGHRA and CDR2 YSYEKL. The CDR3 consists of 18 residues. CDR3 DNA: TGCGCCAGCAGCCAAGATTCGATCCGGACAGGAGGGAATCAGCCCCAGCATTTT. Its protein product is CASSQDSIRTGGNQPQHF.

This chain links TRBV6-5 with TRBJ2-7; D remains ambiguous. Germline-derived CDR1 and CDR2 are MNHEY and SVGAGI. Trimming removed 4 bases at V and 0 bases at J, with 13 bases between. The CDR3 contains 15 residues. CDR3 loop: CASSFQLVGSYEQYF. As DNA, the CDR3 is TGTGCCAGCAGTTTCCAACTCGTCGGCTCCTACGAGCAGTACTTC.

The V and J genes are TRBV19 and TRBJ2-2, with D tentatively TRBD2 (5 bases). Germline V gene data show CDR1 as LNHDA and CDR2 as SQIVND (reference sequence). The ends were cut back, 2 bases at V and 5 bases at J, with 18 bases in the middle. The CDR3 extends over 17 amino acids. CDR3 region: CASSIRLGTPGTGELFF. The DNA of the CDR3 is TGTGCCAGTAGTATAAGGCTAGGCACCCCGGGGACCGGGGAGCTGTTTTTT.

The chain recombines TRBV2 with TRBJ2-1; the D is unclear. Germline lookup yields CDR1 SNHLY and CDR2 FYNNEI. The CDR3 runs 12 residues. Trimming removed 0 bases from V and 7 bases from J, with 4 bases in between. CDR3 in amino acids: CASSEAANEQFF. CDR3 DNA sequence: TGTGCCAGCAGTGAAGCGGCAAATGAGCAGTTCTTC.

There are a few counts of this clone. The chain uses TRBV6-5 and TRBJ1-2; D not resolved. The V end was cut by 7 bases, the J end by 4 bases, with 16 bases between. Germline-derived CDR1 and CDR2 are MNHEY and SVGAGI. CDR3 length: 14 amino acids. In DNA, the CDR3 is TGTGCCAGCAAAGAGACGACAACTAGCTATGGCTACACCTTC. Its protein is CASKETTTSYGYTF.

About this clone itself: Compared with germline, one end of the junction differs, possibly owing to a read error. The rearrangement links TRBV7-9 to TRBJ2-2; TRBD1 matches at 7 bases. The CDR3 consists of 17 residues. The germline V gene encodes CDR1 SEHNR and CDR2 FQNEAQ (reference sequence). CDR3 sequence reads: CSSSLYKGAPNTGELFF. CDR3 bases: TGTTCCAGCAGCTTATACAAGGGGGCCCCGAACACCGGGGAGCTGTTTTTT. The full variable domain, in which reference TRBV7-9 and TRBJ2-2 provide the parts outside the CDR3, is DTGVSQNPRHKITKRGQNVTFRCDPISEHNRLYWYRQTLGQGPEFLTYFQNEAQLEKSRLLSDRFSAERPKGSFSTLEIQRTEQGDSAMYLCSSSLYKGAPNTGELFFGEGSRLTVL.

The chain is built from TRBV6-1 and TRBJ2-4, with D maybe TRBD2 (7 bases). The CDR3 contains 14 residues. Between the trimmed V and J ends, which lost 4 bases and 5 bases, there was a span of 12 bases. The germline V gene has CDR1 MNHNS and CDR2 SASEGT. CDR3 sequence: CASSAEGGQNIQYF. As DNA, the CDR3 is TGTGCCAGCAGTGCCGAGGGGGGGCAAAACATTCAGTACTTC.

CDR3 amino acids: CASAGDNSPLHF. In DNA, the CDR3 is TGTGCCAGTGCGGGGGATAATTCACCCCTCCACTTT. J is TRBJ1-6 and V is TRBV7-6; a weak D match, TRBD1 (5 bases). Germline CDR1 SGHVS, CDR2 FNYEAQ. Trimming removed 9 bases at V and 5 bases at J, with 8 bases between. CDR3 length: 12 amino acids. Full variable domain (missing parts from reference TRBV7-6 and TRBJ1-6): GAGVSQSPRYKVTKRGQDVALRCDPISGHVSLYWYRQALGQGPEFLTYFNYEAQQDKSGLPNDRFSAERPEGSISTLTIQRTEQRDSAMYRCASAGDNSPLHFGNGTRLTVT.

Written as DNA, the CDR3 is TGTGCCAGCAGTGGAGGGTGGGGTGAGCAGTTCTTC. Protein: CASSGGWGEQFF. The V call is TRBV2, the J call TRBJ2-1; TRBD2 is a possible D gene (5 bases). The germline V gene has CDR1 SNHLY and CDR2 FYNNEI. The CDR3 loop spans 12 amino acids. V gave up 4 bases and J gave up 9 bases, with 10 bases separating them.